This TCR beta chain was found in a study of T cells in narcolepsy. Study-level background: Donors had narcolepsy type 1 or type 2, or were healthy controls.

Findings and caveats of the study: Comparing one patient's CSF and blood CD4+ clonotypes highlighted HCRT- and TRIB2-specific autoreactive clonotypes. Blood of same and different patients, but not healthy controls, reportedly held recurring autoreactive clonotypes.

Germline lookup yields CDR1 SNHLY and CDR2 FYNNEI. Trimming cost V 3 bases and J 4 bases, with 19 bases left between them. This CDR3 is 18 amino acids long. Libraries were prepared by immunoSEQ multiplex PCR; TCRdb keeps only in-frame clonotypes and omits some of them. This sample carries under 40,000 clones, about 76% of them seen once, and the ten largest clones take about 1.1%. Remarks on this clone: Its antigen is undetermined.

The J gene is TRBJ2-6, the V gene TRBV2; D is possibly TRBD1 or TRBD2 (5 bases each). The sample consisted of CD45RA- memory CD4+ T cells from PBMCs. The sequence was obtained from a human donor with narcolepsy. The CDR3 region has the DNA TGTGCCAGCAGTGATCGGGGCAGTCAGTCATCGGGGGCCAACGTCCTGACTTTC. It is translated as CASSDRGSQSSGANVLTF.